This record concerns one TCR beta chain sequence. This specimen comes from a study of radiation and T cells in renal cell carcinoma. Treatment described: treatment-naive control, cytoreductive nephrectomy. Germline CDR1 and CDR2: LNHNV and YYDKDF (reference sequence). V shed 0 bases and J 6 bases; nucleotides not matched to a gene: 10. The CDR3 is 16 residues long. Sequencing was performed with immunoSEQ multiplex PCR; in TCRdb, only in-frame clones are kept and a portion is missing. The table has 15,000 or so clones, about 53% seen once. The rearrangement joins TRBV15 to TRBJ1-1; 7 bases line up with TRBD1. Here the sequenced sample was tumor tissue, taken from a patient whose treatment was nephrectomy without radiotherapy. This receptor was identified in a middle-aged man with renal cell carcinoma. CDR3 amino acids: CATSRENRGSSAEAFF. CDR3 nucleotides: TGTGCCACCAGCAGAGAGAACAGGGGTTCTTCGGCTGAAGCTTTCTTT. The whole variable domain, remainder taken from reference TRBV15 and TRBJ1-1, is DAMVIQNPRYQVTQFGKPVTLSCSQTLNHNVMYWYQQKSSQAPKLLFHYYDKDFNNEADTPDNFQSRRPNTSFCFLDIRSPGLGDTAMYLCATSRENRGSSAEAFFGQGTRLTVV.